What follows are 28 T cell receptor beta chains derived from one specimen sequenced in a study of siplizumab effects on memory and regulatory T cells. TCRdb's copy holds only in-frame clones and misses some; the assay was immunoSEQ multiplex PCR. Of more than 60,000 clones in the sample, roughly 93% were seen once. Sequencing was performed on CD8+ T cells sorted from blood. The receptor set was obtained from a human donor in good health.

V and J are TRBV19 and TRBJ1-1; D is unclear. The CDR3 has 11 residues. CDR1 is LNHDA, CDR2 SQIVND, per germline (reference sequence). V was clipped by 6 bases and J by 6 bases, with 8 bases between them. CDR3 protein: CASRAGAEAFF. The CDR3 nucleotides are TGTGCCAGTAGAGCCGGGGCTGAAGCTTTCTTT.

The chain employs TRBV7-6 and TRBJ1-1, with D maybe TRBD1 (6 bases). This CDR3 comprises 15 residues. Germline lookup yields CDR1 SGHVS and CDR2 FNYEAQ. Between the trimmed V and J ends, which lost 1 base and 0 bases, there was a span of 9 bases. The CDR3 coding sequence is TGTGCCAGCAGCTTAGAACAGGGCATGAACACTGAAGCTTTCTTT. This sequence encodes CASSLEQGMNTEAFF.

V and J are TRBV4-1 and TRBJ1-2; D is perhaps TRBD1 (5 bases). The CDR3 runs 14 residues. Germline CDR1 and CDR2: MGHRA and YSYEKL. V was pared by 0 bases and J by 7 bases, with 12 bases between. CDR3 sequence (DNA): TGCGCCAGCAGCCAAGACGGAGAGGGGAGTGGCTACACCTTC. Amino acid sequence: CASSQDGEGSGYTF.

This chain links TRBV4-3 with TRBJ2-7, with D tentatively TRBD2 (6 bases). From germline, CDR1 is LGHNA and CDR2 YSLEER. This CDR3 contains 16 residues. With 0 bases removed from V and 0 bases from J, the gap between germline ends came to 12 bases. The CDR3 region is CASSQDLLAPSYEQYF. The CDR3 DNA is TGCGCCAGCAGCCAAGATCTCCTAGCGCCCTCCTACGAGCAGTACTTC.

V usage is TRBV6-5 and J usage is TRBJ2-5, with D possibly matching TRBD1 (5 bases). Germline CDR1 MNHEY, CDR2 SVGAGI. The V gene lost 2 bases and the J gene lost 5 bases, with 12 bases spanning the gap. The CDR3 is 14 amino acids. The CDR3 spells CASSYDRSGETQYF. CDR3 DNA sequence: TGTGCCAGCAGTTACGACAGATCTGGGGAGACCCAGTACTTC.

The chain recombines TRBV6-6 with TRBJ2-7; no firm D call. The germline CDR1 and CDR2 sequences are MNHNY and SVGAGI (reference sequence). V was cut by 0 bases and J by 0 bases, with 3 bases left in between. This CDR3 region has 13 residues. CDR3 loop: CASSYSNSYEQYF. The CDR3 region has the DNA TGTGCCAGCAGTTACTCCAACTCCTACGAGCAGTACTTC.

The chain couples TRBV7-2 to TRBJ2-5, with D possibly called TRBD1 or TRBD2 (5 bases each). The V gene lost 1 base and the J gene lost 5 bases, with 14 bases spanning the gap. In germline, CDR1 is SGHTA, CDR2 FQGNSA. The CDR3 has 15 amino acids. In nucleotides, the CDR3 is TGTGCCAGCAGCTTAGGGAGCCTAGAGGGGGAGACCCAGTACTTC. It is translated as CASSLGSLEGETQYF.

The CDR3 reads CASRSGGAWNEQFF. The CDR3 nucleotides read TGTGCCAGTCGGAGCGGGGGGGCATGGAATGAGCAGTTCTTC. The chain joins TRBV19 to TRBJ2-1; TRBD2 aligns across 10 bases. Trimming cost V 8 bases and J 7 bases; bases outside gene matches: 8. This CDR3 has 14 amino acids. CDR1 is LNHDA, CDR2 SQIVND, per germline (reference sequence).

The CDR3 here is CASSPGLGGGELFF. The CDR3 coding sequence is TGTGCCAGTAGTCCCGGACTCGGCGGCGGGGAGCTGTTTTTT. The chain combines TRBV19 with TRBJ2-2; possibly TRBD2 for D (5 bases). CDR3 length equals 14 residues. The V gene's germline CDR1 is LNHDA and CDR2 SQIVND (reference sequence). The V end was cut by 5 bases, the J end by 7 bases, with 14 bases between.

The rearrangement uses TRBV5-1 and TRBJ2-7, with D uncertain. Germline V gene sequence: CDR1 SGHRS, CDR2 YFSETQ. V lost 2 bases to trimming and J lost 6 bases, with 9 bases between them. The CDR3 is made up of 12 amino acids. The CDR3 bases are TGCGCCAGCAGCTTCGGGTCCGGCGAGCAGTACTTC. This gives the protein CASSFGSGEQYF.

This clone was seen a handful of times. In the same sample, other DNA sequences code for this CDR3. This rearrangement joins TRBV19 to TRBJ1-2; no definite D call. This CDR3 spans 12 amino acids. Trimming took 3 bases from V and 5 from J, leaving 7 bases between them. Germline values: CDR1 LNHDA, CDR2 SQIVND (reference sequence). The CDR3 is CASSIVGYGYTF. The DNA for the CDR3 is TGTGCCAGTAGTATTGTAGGGTATGGCTACACCTTC.

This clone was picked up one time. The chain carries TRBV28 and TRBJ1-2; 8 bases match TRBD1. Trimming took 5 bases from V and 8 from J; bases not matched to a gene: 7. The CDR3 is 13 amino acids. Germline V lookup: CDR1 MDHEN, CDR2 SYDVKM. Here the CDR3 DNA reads TGTGCCAGCAGTCTACAGGGGGTGTACGGCTACACCTTC. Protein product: CASSLQGVYGYTF.

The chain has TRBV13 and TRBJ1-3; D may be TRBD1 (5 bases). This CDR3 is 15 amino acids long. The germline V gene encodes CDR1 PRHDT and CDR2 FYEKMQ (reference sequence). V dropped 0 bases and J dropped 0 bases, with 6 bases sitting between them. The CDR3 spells CASSLGQGSGNTIYF. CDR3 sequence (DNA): TGTGCCAGCAGCTTAGGCCAGGGCTCTGGAAACACCATATATTTT.

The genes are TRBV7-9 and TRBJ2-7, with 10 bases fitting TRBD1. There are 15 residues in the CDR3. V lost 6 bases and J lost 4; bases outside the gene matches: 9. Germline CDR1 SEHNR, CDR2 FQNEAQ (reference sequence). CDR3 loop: CASSNRDRGRYEQYF. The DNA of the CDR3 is TGTGCCAGCAGTAACCGGGACAGGGGTAGGTACGAGCAGTACTTC.

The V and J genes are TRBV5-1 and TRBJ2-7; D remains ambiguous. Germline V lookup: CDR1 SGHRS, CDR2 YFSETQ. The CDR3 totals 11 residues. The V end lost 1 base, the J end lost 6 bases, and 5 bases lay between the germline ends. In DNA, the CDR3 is TGCGCCAGCAGCTTGATGGGCGAGCAGTACTTC. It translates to CASSLMGEQYF.

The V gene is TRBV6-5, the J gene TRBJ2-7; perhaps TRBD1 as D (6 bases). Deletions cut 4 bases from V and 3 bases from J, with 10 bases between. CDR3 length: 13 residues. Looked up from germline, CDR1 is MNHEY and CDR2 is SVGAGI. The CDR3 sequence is CASSWGRGYEQYF. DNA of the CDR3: TGTGCCAGCAGTTGGGGCAGGGGCTACGAGCAGTACTTC.

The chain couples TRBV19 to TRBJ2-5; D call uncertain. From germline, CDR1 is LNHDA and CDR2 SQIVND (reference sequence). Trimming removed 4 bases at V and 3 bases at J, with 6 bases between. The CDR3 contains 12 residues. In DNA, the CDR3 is TGTGCCAGTAGTACGGAAGAAGAGACCCAGTACTTC. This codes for CASSTEEETQYF.

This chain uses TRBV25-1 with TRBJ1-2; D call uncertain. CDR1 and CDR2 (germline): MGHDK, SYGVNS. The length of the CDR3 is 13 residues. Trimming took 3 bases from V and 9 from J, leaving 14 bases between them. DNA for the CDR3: TGTGCCAGCAGTGACCCCGAAACTATGTGCTACACCTTC. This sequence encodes CASSDPETMCYTF.

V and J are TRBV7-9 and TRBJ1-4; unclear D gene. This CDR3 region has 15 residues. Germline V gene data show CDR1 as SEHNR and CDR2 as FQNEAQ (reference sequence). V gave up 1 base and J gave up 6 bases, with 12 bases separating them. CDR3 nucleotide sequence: TGTGCCAGCAGCTTAGTCCCCTCTCCTGATGAAAAACTGTTTTTT. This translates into CASSLVPSPDEKLFF. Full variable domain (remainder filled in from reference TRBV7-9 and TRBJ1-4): DTGVSQNPRHKITKRGQNVTFRCDPISEHNRLYWYRQTLGQGPEFLTYFQNEAQLEKSRLLSDRFSAERPKGSFSTLEIQRTEQGDSAMYLCASSLVPSPDEKLFFGSGTQLSVL.

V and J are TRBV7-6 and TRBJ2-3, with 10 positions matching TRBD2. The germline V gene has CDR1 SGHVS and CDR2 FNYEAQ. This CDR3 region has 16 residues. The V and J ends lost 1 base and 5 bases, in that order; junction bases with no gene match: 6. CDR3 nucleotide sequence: TGTGCCAGCAGCTTAGAAAGCGGGGGGGCCATAGATACGCAGTATTTT. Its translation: CASSLESGGAIDTQYF.

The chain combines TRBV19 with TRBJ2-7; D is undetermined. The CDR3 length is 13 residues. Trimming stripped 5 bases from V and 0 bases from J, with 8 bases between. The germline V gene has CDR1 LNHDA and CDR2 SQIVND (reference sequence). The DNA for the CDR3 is TGTGCCAGTAGTGCCGCGAGCTCCTACGAGCAGTACTTC. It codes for CASSAASSYEQYF.

CDR3 in DNA: TGTGCCAGCAGTTTGTTGCGGTTTGGTTCCCGGGACAGGGGAACCCCCTACGAGCAGTACTTC. This translates into CASSLLRFGSRDRGTPYEQYF. V and J are TRBV28 and TRBJ2-7; TRBD1 matches 10 bases. Germline CDR1 MDHEN, CDR2 SYDVKM. The CDR3 length is 21 residues. After removal of 3 bases from V and 2 bases from J, the junction contained 22 bases not matched to a gene.

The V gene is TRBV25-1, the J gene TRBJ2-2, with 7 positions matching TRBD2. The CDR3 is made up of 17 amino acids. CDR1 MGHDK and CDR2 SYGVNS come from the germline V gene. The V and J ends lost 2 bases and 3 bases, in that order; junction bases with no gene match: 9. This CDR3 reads CASSEQRGGPYTGELFF. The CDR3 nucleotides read TGTGCCAGCAGTGAACAGCGGGGCGGCCCATACACCGGGGAGCTGTTTTTT. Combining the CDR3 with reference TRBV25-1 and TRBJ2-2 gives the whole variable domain EADIYQTPRYLVIGTGKKITLECSQTMGHDKMYWYQQDPGMELHLIHYSYGVNSTEKGDLSSESTVSRIRTEHFPLTLESARPSHTSQYLCASSEQRGGPYTGELFFGEGSRLTVL.

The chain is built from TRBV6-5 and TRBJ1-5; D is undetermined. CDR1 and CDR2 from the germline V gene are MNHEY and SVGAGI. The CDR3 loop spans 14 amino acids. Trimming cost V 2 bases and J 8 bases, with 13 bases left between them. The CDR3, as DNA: TGTGCCAGCAGTTACAGGGAGGCTCTCGAGCCCCAGCATTTT. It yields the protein CASSYREALEPQHF.

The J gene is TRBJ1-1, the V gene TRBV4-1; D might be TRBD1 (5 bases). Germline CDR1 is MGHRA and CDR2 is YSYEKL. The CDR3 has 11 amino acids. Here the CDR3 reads CAAAWGTEAFF. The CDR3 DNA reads TGCGCGGCAGCTTGGGGGACTGAAGCTTTCTTT.

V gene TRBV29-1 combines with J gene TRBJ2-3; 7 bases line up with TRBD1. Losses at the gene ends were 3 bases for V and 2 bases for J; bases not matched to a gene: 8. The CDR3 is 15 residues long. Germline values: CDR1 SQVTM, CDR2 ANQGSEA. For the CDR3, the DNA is TGCAGCGTTGAGTCGAGCAGGGGGTTCACAGATACGCAGTATTTT. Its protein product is CSVESSRGFTDTQYF.

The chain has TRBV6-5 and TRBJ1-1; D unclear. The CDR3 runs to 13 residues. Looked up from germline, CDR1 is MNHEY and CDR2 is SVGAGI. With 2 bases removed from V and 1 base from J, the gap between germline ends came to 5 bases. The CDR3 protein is CASSYGRNTEAFF. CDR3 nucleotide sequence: TGTGCCAGCAGTTACGGCAGGAACACTGAAGCTTTCTTT.

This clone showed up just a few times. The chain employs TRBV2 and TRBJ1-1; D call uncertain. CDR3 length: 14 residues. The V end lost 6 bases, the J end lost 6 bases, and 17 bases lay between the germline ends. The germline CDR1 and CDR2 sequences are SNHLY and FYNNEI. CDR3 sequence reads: CASRDGPVGPEAFF. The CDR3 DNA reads TGTGCCAGCAGGGACGGACCCGTTGGGCCTGAAGCTTTCTTT.